This TCR beta chain was captured by sequencing in a study of CD8+ T cells in alopecia areata. Study as a whole: Oral tofacitinib, 5 to 10 mg twice daily, was given in an open-label trial.

Treatment in this sample: oral pan-JAK inhibitor, 5-10 mg twice daily. This clone was picked up a small number of times. Its antigen is not identified. Study findings and constraints: Alphabeta T cells residing in normal skin are also sequenced in scalp samples. Lesional tissue from the scalp (especially in alopecia totalis/universalis) showed higher clonality than normal scalp. The study found that many expanded lesional clones persisted in scalp and blood during tofacitinib.

Investigators isolated RNA and reverse transcribed it into cDNA to act as the sequencing template. Here immunoSEQ multiplex PCR was the method, and the copy in TCRdb shows in-frame clones only, minus some. Of 80,000 or so clones detected, approximately 66% appear once; the ten largest clones hold about 20%. This CDR3 contains 12 residues. V was clipped by 1 base and J by 7 bases, with 7 bases between them. Per germline, CDR1 MGHRA and CDR2 YSYEKL. V gene TRBV4-1 combines with J gene TRBJ1-1; D unclear. Source: CD8+ T cells sorted from blood, taken at week 24, from a patient treated with tofacitinib. The receptor was isolated from a human donor with alopecia areata. CDR3 residues: CASSQVPHEAFF. The CDR3 DNA follows: TGCGCCAGCAGCCAAGTCCCCCATGAAGCTTTCTTT.